This TCR beta chain emerged from a study of T cell changes during pregnancy in multiple sclerosis. This table comes from immunoSEQ multiplex PCR, and its TCRdb copy is limited to in-frame clones, with some not included. The repertoire holds about 80,000 clones, just over 90% seen once, with more than 1.4% in the top ten. Germline V gene lookup returns CDR1 MGHDK and CDR2 SYGVNS. The V gene end was trimmed by 8 bases and the J gene end by 3 bases; junction bases not matched to a gene: 4. The CDR3 has 13 amino acids. The receptor's source is a female donor with multiple sclerosis, enrolled in a pregnancy study. Sequencing was performed on peripheral blood, taken before pregnancy. The chain links TRBV25-1 to TRBJ2-7, with TRBD1 matching over 10 bases. The CDR3 DNA follows: TGTGCCAGCGGTGGGACAGGGGACTACGAGCAGTACTTC. Translation gives CASGGTGDYEQYF.